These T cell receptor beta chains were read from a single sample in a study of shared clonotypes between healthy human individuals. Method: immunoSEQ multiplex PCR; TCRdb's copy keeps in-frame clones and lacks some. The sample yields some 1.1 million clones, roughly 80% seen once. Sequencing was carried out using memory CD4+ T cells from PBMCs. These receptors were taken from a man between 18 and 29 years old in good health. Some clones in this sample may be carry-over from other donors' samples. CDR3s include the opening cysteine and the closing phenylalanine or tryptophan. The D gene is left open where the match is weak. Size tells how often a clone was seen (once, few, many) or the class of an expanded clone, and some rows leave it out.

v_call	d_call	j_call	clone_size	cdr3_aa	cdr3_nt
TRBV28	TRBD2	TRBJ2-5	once	CASSHRQGTSGTFETQYF	TGTGCCAGCAGCCATCGCCAGGGGACTAGCGGGACGTTTGAGACCCAGTACTTC
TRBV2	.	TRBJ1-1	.	CASSIVRQAGGTEAFF	TGTGCCAGCAGTATAGTCCGACAAGCTGGCGGCACTGAAGCTTTCTTT
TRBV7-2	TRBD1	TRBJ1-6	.	CASSSLWQGDSPLHF	TGTGCCAGCAGCTCCCTGTGGCAGGGGGATTCACCCCTCCACTTT
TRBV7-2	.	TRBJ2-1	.	CASSVRKESSYNEQFF	TGTGCCAGCAGCGTCAGGAAGGAGAGCTCCTACAATGAGCAGTTCTTC
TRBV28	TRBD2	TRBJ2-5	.	CASSLARGLAGVEETQYF	TGTGCCAGCAGTTTAGCCAGAGGACTAGCGGGAGTTGAAGAGACCCAGTACTTC
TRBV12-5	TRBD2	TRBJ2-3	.	CASGLGATSGRADTQYF	TGTGCTAGTGGTTTGGGCGCGACTAGCGGGAGGGCAGATACGCAGTATTTT
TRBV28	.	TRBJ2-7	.	CASRNRGNYEQYF	TGTGCCAGCAGGAACCGGGGCAACTACGAGCAGTACTTC
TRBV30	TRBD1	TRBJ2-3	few	CAWSRLRGSTDTQYF	TGTGCCTGGAGTCGGCTCAGGGGGAGCACAGATACGCAGTATTTT
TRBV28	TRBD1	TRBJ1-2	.	CASNLHRGQGYYGYTF	TGTGCCAGCAACCTCCACAGGGGACAGGGGTACTATGGCTACACCTTC
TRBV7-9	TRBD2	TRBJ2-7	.	CASSFPRGSGSPNYEQYF	TGTGCCAGCAGCTTCCCTAGGGGTAGCGGGAGCCCTAACTACGAGCAGTACTTC
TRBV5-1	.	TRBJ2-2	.	CASSFMTGDTGELFF	TGCGCCAGCAGCTTCATGACAGGCGACACCGGGGAGCTGTTTTTT
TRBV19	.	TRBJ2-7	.	CASSARRARQYF	TGTGCCAGTTCCGCTCGAAGGGCCAGACAGTACTTC
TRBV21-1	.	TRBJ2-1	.	CASSKPPNSGPWTYNEQFF	TGTGCCAGCAGCAAACCCCCCAATAGCGGGCCTTGGACCTACAATGAGCAGTTCTTC
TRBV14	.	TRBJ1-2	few	CASSPTGQYGYTF	TGTGCCAGCAGCCCAACCGGACAGTATGGCTACACCTTC
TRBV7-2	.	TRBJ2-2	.	CASFRAGWELFF	TGTGCCAGCTTTAGAGCTGGCTGGGAGCTGTTTTTT
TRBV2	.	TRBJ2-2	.	CASSAQLTGELFF	TGTGCCAGCAGTGCCCAGCTCACCGGGGAGCTGTTTTTT
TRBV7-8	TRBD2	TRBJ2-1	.	CASSKSGSLPFF	TGTGCCAGCAGCAAGAGCGGGAGCTTGCCGTTCTTC
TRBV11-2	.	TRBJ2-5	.	CASSFSLQETQYF	TGTGCCAGCAGCTTCTCTTTGCAAGAGACCCAGTACTTC
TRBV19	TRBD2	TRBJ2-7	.	CASIRSTSGPYEQYF	TGTGCCAGTATACGAAGTACTAGCGGGCCCTACGAGCAGTACTTC
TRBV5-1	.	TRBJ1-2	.	CASSAGSSNIYGYTF	TGCGCCAGCAGCGCGGGCTCATCCAACATCTATGGCTACACCTTC
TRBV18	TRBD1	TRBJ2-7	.	CASSLRTGAEYEQYF	TGTGCCAGCTCACTAAGGACAGGGGCCGAGTACGAGCAGTACTTC
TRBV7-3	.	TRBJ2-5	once	CASSRAGRGETQYF	TGTGCCAGCAGCCGGGCCGGCAGGGGAGAGACCCAGTACTTC
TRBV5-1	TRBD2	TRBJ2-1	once	CASSLGLAPTSEQFF	TGCGCCAGCAGCCTGGGACTAGCCCCTACGAGCGAGCAGTTCTTC
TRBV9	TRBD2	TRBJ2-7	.	CASSSTSGSPYEQYF	TGTGCCAGCAGCAGTACTAGCGGAAGTCCCTACGAGCAGTACTTC
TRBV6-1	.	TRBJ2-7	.	CASTLFQGSYEQYF	TGTGCCAGCACTCTGTTTCAGGGGAGTTACGAGCAGTACTTC
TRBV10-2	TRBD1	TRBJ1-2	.	CASSPDRAIGYTF	TGCGCCAGCAGCCCGGACAGGGCAATCGGCTACACCTTC
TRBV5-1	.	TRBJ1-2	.	CASSTDPDVASYGYTF	TGCGCCAGCAGCACCGATCCGGACGTAGCTTCTTATGGCTACACCTTC
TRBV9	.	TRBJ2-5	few	CASGPRETQYF	TGTGCCTCCGGGCCTCGGGAGACCCAGTACTTC
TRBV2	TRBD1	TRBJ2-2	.	CASNRRGMTGVDTGELFF	TGTGCCAGCAACCGGAGGGGAATGACAGGGGTTGACACCGGGGAGCTGTTTTTT
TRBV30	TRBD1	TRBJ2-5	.	CAWRLGQRDQETQYF	TGTGCCTGGAGGTTGGGACAGAGGGATCAAGAGACCCAGTACTTC
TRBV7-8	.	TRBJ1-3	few	CASSFPSGVFGNTIYF	TGTGCCAGCAGCTTCCCCTCAGGGGTATTTGGAAACACCATATATTTT
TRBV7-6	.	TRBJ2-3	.	CASSLSFISDTQYF	TGTGCCAGCAGCTTAAGTTTCATTTCAGATACGCAGTATTTT
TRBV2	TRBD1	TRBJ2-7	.	CASSKDRGDYEQYF	TGTGCCAGCAGTAAAGACAGGGGGGACTACGAGCAGTACTTC
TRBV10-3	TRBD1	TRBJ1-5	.	CAISEGAGGRYNNQPQHF	TGTGCCATCAGTGAAGGGGCAGGGGGTAGGTATAACAATCAGCCCCAGCATTTT
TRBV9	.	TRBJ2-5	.	CASSGTAQETQYF	TGTGCCAGCAGCGGGACAGCCCAAGAGACCCAGTACTTC
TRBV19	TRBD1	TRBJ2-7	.	CASNNRGLDEQYF	TGTGCCAGTAATAACAGGGGGCTTGACGAGCAGTACTTC
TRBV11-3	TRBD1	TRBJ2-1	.	CASSLRQGYNEQFF	TGTGCCAGCAGCTTAAGACAGGGTTACAATGAGCAGTTCTTC
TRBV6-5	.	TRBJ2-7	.	CASNPLGGRSYEQYF	TGTGCCAGCAACCCTTTGGGGGGTAGGTCCTACGAGCAGTACTTC
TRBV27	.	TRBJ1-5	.	CASSLRGGDQPQHF	TGTGCCAGCAGTTTAAGAGGCGGCGATCAGCCCCAGCATTTT
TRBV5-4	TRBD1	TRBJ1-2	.	CASSSRTGIYGYTF	TGTGCCAGCAGCTCAAGGACAGGGATCTATGGCTACACCTTC
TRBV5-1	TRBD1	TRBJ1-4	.	CASADRGDEKLFF	TGCGCCAGCGCCGACAGGGGTGATGAAAAACTGTTTTTT
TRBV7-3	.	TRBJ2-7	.	CASSLIGSSDDEQYF	TGTGCCAGCAGCTTGATTGGTTCTAGTGACGACGAGCAGTACTTC
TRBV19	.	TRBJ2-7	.	CASSSRVYYEQYF	TGTGCCAGTAGTAGCAGGGTTTACTACGAGCAGTACTTC
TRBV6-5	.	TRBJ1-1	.	CASRKMGFTEAFF	TGTGCCAGCAGGAAGATGGGGTTCACTGAAGCTTTCTTT
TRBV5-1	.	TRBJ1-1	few	CASSLETNTEAFF	TGCGCCAGCAGCTTGGAGACGAACACTGAAGCTTTCTTT
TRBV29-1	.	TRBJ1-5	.	CSAKVGSNQPQHF	TGCAGCGCCAAGGTGGGATCCAATCAGCCCCAGCATTTT